One sample yielded the 8 T cell receptor beta chains listed below, sequenced in a study of blood T cell repertoires in COVID-19. TCRdb keeps only in-frame clones here, not all; method: immunoSEQ multiplex PCR. The sample has about 220,000 clones; around 80% are singletons. Input material: peripheral blood. These receptors all stem from a man aged 45 to 65 with active or convalescent COVID-19.

This chain joins TRBV11-2 and TRBJ2-1; unclear D gene. Germline CDR1 is SGHAT and CDR2 is FQNNGV. The length of the CDR3 is 13 residues. Trimming pared 1 base from V and 10 bases from J, leaving 11 bases between. CDR3 region: CASSLVGNMEQFF. The CDR3 DNA reads TGTGCCAGCAGCTTAGTGGGCAACATGGAGCAGTTCTTC.

V gene TRBV3-1 (or the pseudogene TRBV3-2) combines with J gene TRBJ1-4; D gene unclear. The V gene's germline CDR1 is LGHDT and CDR2 YNNKEL (reference sequence). V was cut by 0 bases and J by 8 bases, with 10 bases left in between. The length of the CDR3 is 14 residues. CDR3 protein: CASSQDILSEKLFF. The CDR3 bases are TGTGCCAGCAGCCAAGATATCCTAAGCGAAAAACTGTTTTTT.

This chain links TRBV7-8 with TRBJ2-2; 9 bases are a match to TRBD1. Germline V lookup: CDR1 SGHVS, CDR2 FQNEAQ. Trimming at V came to 6 bases and at J to 9 bases, leaving 17 bases not matched to a gene. The CDR3 sequence is 17 residues long. The DNA of the CDR3 is TGTGCCAGCAGTAGTACATACGTGGGACAGGGAAGTAGGGAGCTGTTTTTT. Amino acids: CASSSTYVGQGSRELFF.

This clone was found once. V usage is TRBV3-1 (or the pseudogene TRBV3-2) and J usage is TRBJ1-1; the D gene is possibly TRBD1 (6 bases). This CDR3 contains 14 residues. Germline V CDR1 and CDR2: LGHDT, YNNKEL (reference sequence). Trimming removed 5 bases from V and 0 bases from J, with 10 bases in between. Here the CDR3 reads CASSSQGLNTEAFF. CDR3 nucleotides: TGTGCCAGCAGCTCACAGGGCCTGAACACTGAAGCTTTCTTT.

The chain couples TRBV30 to TRBJ2-7, with 7 bases that match TRBD1. From germline, CDR1 is GTSNPN and CDR2 SVGIG (reference sequence). The CDR3 is 11 residues long. With 3 bases clipped from V and 6 bases from J, the junction kept 2 bases outside the gene matches. The CDR3 DNA follows: TGTGCCTGGAGCCACAGGGGCGAGCAGTACTTC. Its protein product is CAWSHRGEQYF.

The chain is built from TRBV3-1 (or the pseudogene TRBV3-2) and TRBJ1-2, with D tentatively TRBD1 (6 bases). Germline assignment: CDR1 LGHDT and CDR2 YNNKEL (reference sequence). The CDR3 is made up of 15 amino acids. Trimming stripped 2 bases from V and 6 bases from J, with 16 bases between. Here the CDR3 DNA reads TGTGCCAGCAGCCAATCTCTACAGGGAAGGAATGGCTACACCTTC. The encoded protein is CASSQSLQGRNGYTF.

The CDR3 is CARSLGLLCGHTEAFF. As DNA, the CDR3 is TGTGCCAGAAGCTTGGGGCTGCTGTGCGGCCACACTGAAGCTTTCTTT. This chain links TRBV5-3 with TRBJ1-1, with unresolved D. TRBV5-3 is treated as an ORF (open reading frame) with a function not yet certain. The CDR3 covers 16 residues. Trimming shortened V by 0 bases and J by 3 bases, and 15 bases separated the two germline ends.

The DNA for the CDR3 is TGCGCCAGCAGCTCCGGGACAGGGGTTTTCGAGACCCAGTACTTC. Residues: CASSSGTGVFETQYF. The chain couples TRBV5-1 to TRBJ2-5, with 10 bases matching TRBD1. With 3 bases clipped from V and 5 bases from J, the junction kept 7 bases outside the gene matches. CDR3 length: 15 residues. Germline values: CDR1 SGHRS, CDR2 YFSETQ.